This T cell receptor beta chain was captured in a study of blood T cells in healthy people across ages. Study conclusions and caveats: It was held that the diversity estimates obtained from one million T cells were underestimates.

The CDR3 loop spans 12 amino acids. CDR1 and CDR2 (germline): SQVTM, ANQGSEA. This clonotype was counted between two and nine times. Its target is unknown. One end of the junction varies from germline; a read error may be responsible. Combining a sample-barcoded 5' primer with a J-beta primer mix, a second PCR ran for about 7 to 11 cycles. Template switching added a 12-random-nucleotide identifier to every cDNA molecule. In TCRdb, the 5' RACE reads were re-called with MiXCR into one record per CDR3 protein. The sample lists around 2 million distinct CDR3 sequences; more than 35% were seen once. The origin of this receptor is a human donor in good health. Sequencing was performed on blood. The V and J genes are TRBV29-1 and TRBJ1-2; 11 bases are a match to TRBD1. CDR3 sequence: CSHRTGGGGHTF. CDR3 nucleotide sequence: TGCAGCCACAGGACAGGGGGCGGTGGCCACACCTTC.